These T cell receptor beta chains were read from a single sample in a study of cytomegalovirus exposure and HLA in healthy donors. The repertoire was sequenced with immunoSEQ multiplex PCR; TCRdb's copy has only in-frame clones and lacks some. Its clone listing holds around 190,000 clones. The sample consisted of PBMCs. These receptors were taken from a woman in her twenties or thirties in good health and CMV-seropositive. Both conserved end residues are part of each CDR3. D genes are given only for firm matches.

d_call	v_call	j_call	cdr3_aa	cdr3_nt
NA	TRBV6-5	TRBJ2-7	CASSYVGVLRGKQYF	TGTGCCAGCAGTTACGTCGGGGTCTTACGTGGGAAGCAGTACTTC
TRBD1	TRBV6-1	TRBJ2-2	CASSAHRGKIAGELFF	TGTGCCAGCAGTGCCCACAGGGGAAAAATCGCCGGGGAGCTGTTTTTT
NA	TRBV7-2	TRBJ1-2	CASSYGARYGYTF	TGTGCCAGCAGCTATGGGGCCAGATATGGCTACACCTTC
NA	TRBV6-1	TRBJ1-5	CASILWRPQHF	TGTGCCAGCATTTTATGGAGGCCCCAGCATTTT
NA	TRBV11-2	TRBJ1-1	CASSYGQSEAFF	TGTGCCAGCAGCTACGGACAGTCTGAAGCTTTCTTT
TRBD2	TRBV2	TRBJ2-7	CASSPRTSGPYEQYF	TGTGCCAGCAGTCCAAGGACTAGCGGGCCGTACGAGCAGTACTTC
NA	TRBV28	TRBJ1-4	CASSSPGALREKLFF	TGTGCCAGCAGTTCCCCAGGGGCGCTTAGAGAAAAACTGTTTTTT
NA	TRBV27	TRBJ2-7	CATKSAYSYEQYF	TGTGCCACGAAAAGCGCTTACTCCTACGAGCAGTACTTC
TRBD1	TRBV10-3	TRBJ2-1	CAISEGQGASNEQFF	TGTGCCATCAGTGAAGGACAGGGGGCTAGCAATGAGCAGTTCTTC
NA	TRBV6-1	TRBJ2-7	CASSVLRQDYEQYF	TGTGCCAGCAGTGTTCTACGGCAGGACTACGAGCAGTACTTC
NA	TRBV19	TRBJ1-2	CASSPDARGYTF	TGTGCCAGTAGCCCTGACGCGCGGGGCTACACCTTC
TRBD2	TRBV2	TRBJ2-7	CASRLAASYEQYF	TGTGCCAGCAGACTAGCGGCCTCCTACGAGCAGTACTTC
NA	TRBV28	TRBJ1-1	CASSPGQLNTEAFF	TGTGCCAGCAGTCCCGGACAACTGAACACTGAAGCTTTCTTT
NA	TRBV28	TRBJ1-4	CASSLPGNEKLFF	TGTGCCAGCAGTTTACCGGGGAATGAAAAACTGTTTTTT
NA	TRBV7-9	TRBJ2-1	CASSLVASSSYNEQFF	TGTGCCAGCAGCTTAGTAGCTTCTAGCTCCTACAATGAGCAGTTCTTC
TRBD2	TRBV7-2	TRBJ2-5	CLAGAIRDKTQYF	TGTCTAGCGGGTGCCATACGAGATAAGACCCAGTACTTC
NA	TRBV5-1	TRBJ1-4	CASSIGQSEKLFF	TGCGCCAGCAGCATCGGACAGAGCGAAAAACTGTTTTTT
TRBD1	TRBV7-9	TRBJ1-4	CASGINRGHEKLFF	TGTGCCAGCGGCATCAACAGGGGGCACGAAAAACTGTTTTTT
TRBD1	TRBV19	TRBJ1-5	CASARTGANQPQHF	TGTGCCAGCGCGAGGACAGGGGCGAATCAGCCCCAGCATTTT
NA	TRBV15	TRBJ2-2	CATETGPANTGELFF	TGTGCCACCGAGACAGGCCCCGCGAACACCGGGGAGCTGTTTTTT
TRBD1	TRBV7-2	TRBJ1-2	CASSYQGVNYGYTF	TGTGCCAGCAGCTACCAGGGGGTAAACTATGGCTACACCTTC
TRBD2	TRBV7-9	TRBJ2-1	CASSRLAGSYNEQFF	TGTGCCAGCAGCCGACTAGCCGGTTCCTACAATGAGCAGTTCTTC
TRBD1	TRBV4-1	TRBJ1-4	CASSQDPPVGTGINEKLFF	TGCGCCAGCAGCCAAGATCCGCCGGTCGGGACAGGGATAAACGAAAAACTGTTTTTT
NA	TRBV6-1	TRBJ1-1	CASAGQGSLGTEAFF	TGTGCCAGCGCCGGGCAGGGGAGTTTGGGCACTGAAGCTTTCTTT
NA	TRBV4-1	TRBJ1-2	CASSQGVAAFYGYTF	TGCGCCAGCAGCCAAGGGGTGGCGGCCTTCTATGGCTACACCTTC
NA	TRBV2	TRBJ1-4	CASSGQAGRNEKLFF	TGTGCCAGCAGTGGACAGGCAGGAAGAAATGAAAAACTGTTTTTT
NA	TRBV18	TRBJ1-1	CASSSEAATEAFF	TGTGCCAGCTCCTCGGAGGCAGCCACTGAAGCTTTCTTT
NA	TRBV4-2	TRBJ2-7	CASSQEMEQTYEQYF	TGTGCCAGCAGCCAAGAAATGGAACAGACCTACGAGCAGTACTTC
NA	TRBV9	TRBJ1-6	CASSVALRTAIDSPLHF	TGTGCCAGCAGCGTAGCCCTACGGACAGCTATAGATTCACCCCTCCACTTT
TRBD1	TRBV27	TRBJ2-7	CASTYSTGAHTYEQYF	TGTGCCAGCACTTACTCGACAGGGGCGCACACCTACGAGCAGTACTTC
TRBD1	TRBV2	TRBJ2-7	CASSGGTVLSYEQYF	TGTGCCAGCAGTGGAGGGACAGTCTTATCCTACGAGCAGTACTTC
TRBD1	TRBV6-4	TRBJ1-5	CASVTGGSQPQHF	TGTGCCAGCGTAACAGGGGGCAGTCAGCCCCAGCATTTT
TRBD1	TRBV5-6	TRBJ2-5	CASSGQGAGETQYF	TGTGCCAGCAGCGGTCAGGGGGCAGGAGAGACCCAGTACTTC
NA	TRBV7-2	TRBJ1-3	CASSAGLGNTIYF	TGTGCCAGCAGCGCGGGCCTTGGAAACACCATATATTTT
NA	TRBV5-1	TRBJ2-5	CASSLRAQSDPTGQYF	TGCGCCAGCAGCTTGCGAGCTCAAAGCGACCCTACGGGCCAGTACTTC
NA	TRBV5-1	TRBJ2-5	CASSLGSQLETQYF	TGCGCCAGCAGCTTGGGCAGTCAGTTGGAGACCCAGTACTTC
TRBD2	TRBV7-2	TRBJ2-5	CASSRGTSGQQETQYF	TGTGCCAGCAGCCGCGGGACTAGCGGCCAACAAGAGACCCAGTACTTC
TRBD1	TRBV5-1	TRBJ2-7	CASSLQGDEQYF	TGCGCCAGCAGCTTACAGGGGGACGAGCAGTACTTC
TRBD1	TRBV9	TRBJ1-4	CASSVGPTGTANEKLFF	TGTGCCAGCAGCGTAGGCCCGACAGGGACAGCTAATGAAAAACTGTTTTTT
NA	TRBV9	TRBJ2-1	CASSVGASSYNEQFF	TGTGCCAGCAGCGTAGGCGCGAGCTCCTACAATGAGCAGTTCTTC
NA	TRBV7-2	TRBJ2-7	CASSPDTGSEQYF	TGTGCCAGCAGCCCCGATACAGGGTCCGAGCAGTACTTC
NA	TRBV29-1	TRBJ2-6	CSVFGGPGANVLTF	TGCAGCGTCTTTGGAGGTCCTGGGGCCAACGTCCTGACTTTC
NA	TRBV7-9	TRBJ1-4	CASSPFAQTGATNEKLFF	TGTGCCAGCAGCCCATTCGCCCAAACAGGCGCAACTAATGAAAAACTGTTTTTT
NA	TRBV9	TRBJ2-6	CASSLTAGLRSGANVLTF	TGTGCCAGCAGCCTAACCGCGGGGCTGAGGTCTGGGGCCAACGTCCTGACTTTC
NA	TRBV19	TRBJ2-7	CASSIGGFISYEQYF	TGTGCCAGTAGTATTGGGGGCTTCATCTCCTACGAGCAGTACTTC
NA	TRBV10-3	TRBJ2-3	CASRTADTQYF	TGTGCCTCTAGGACAGCAGATACGCAGTATTTT
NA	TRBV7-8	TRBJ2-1	CASSLALGATGYNEQFF	TGTGCCAGCAGCTTAGCGTTGGGTGCGACAGGCTACAATGAGCAGTTCTTC
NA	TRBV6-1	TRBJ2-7	CASSEVSGYIEQYF	TGTGCCAGCAGTGAAGTTAGCGGCTACATAGAGCAGTACTTC
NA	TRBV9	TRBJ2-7	CASSKGGGGYEQYF	TGTGCCAGCAGTAAGGGAGGGGGAGGCTACGAGCAGTACTTC
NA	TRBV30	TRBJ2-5	CAWSVPQGLPETQYF	TGTGCCTGGAGTGTACCCCAAGGACTTCCAGAGACCCAGTACTTC
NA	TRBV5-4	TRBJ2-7	CASSLYSGSEQYF	TGTGCCAGCAGCTTGTACTCAGGATCCGAGCAGTACTTC